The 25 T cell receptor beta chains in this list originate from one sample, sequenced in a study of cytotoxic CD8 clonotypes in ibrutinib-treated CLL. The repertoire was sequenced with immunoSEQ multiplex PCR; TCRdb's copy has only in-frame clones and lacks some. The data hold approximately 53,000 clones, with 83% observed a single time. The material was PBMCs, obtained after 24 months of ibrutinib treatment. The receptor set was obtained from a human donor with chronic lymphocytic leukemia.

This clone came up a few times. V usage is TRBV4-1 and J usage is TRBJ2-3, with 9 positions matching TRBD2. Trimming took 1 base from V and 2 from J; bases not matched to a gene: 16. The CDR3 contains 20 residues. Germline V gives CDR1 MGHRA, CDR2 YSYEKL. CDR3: CASSQVVGTPAGGPTDTQYF. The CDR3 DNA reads TGCGCCAGCAGCCAAGTGGTTGGGACTCCAGCGGGAGGTCCCACAGATACGCAGTATTTT.

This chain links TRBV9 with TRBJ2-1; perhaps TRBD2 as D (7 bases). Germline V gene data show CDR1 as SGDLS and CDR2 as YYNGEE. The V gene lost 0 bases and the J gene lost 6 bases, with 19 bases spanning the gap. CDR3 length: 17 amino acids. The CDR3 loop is CASSVEARERGGNEQFF. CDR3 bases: TGTGCCAGCAGCGTAGAAGCGCGGGAGAGGGGGGGCAATGAGCAGTTCTTC.

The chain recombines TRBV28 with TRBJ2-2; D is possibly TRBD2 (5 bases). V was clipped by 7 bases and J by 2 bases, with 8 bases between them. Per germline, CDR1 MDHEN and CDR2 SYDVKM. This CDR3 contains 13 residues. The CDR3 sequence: CASTGINTGELFF. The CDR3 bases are TGTGCCAGCACCGGGATTAACACCGGGGAGCTGTTTTTT. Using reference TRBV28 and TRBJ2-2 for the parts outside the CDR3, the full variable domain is DVKVTQSSRYLVKRTGEKVFLECVQDMDHENMFWYRQDPGLGLRLIYFSYDVKMKEKGDIPEGYSVSREKKERFSLILESASTNQTSMYLCASTGINTGELFFGEGSRLTVL.

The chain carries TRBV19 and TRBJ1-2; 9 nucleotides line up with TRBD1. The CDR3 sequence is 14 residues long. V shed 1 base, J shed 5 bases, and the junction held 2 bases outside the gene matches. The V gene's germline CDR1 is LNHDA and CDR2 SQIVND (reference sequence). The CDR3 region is CASSIVGTGYGYTF. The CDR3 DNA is TGTGCCAGTAGTATAGTCGGGACAGGGTATGGCTACACCTTC.

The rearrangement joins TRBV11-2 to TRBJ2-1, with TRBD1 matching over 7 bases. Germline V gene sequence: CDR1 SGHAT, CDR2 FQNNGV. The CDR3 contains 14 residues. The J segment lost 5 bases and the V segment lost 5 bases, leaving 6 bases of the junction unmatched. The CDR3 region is CASSPGTANNEQFF. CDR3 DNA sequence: TGTGCCAGCAGCCCTGGGACAGCAAACAATGAGCAGTTCTTC.

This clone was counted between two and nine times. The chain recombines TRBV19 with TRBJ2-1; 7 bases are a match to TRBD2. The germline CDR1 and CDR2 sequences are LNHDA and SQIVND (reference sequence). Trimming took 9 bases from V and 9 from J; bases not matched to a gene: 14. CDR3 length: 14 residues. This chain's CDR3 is CASDTRTGGSEQFF. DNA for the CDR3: TGTGCCAGCGATACTAGGACGGGAGGTAGTGAGCAGTTCTTC.

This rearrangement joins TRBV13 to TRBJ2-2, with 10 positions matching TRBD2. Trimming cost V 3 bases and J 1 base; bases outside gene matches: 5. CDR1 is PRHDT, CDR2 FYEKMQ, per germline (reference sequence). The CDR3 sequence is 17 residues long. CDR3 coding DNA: TGTGCCAGCAGCTTTTTTACTAGCGGGGTGAACACCGGGGAGCTGTTTTTT. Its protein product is CASSFFTSGVNTGELFF.

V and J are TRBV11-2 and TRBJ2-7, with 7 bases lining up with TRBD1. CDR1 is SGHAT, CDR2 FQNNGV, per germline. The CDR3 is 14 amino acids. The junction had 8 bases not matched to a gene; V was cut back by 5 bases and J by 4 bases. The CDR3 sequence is CASSVSGTAYEQYF. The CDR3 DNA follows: TGTGCCAGCAGCGTCTCCGGGACAGCATACGAGCAGTACTTC. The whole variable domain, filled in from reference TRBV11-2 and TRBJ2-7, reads EAGVAQSPRYKIIEKRQSVAFWCNPISGHATLYWYQQILGQGPKLLIQFQNNGVVDDSQLPKDRFSAERLKGVDSTLKIQPAKLEDSAVYLCASSVSGTAYEQYFGPGTRLTVT.

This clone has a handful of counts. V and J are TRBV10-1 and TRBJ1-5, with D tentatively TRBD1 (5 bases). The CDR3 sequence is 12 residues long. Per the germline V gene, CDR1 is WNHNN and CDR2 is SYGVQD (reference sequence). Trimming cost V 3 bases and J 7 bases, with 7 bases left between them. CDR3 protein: CASSEGEQPQHF. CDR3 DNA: TGCGCCAGCAGTGAAGGGGAGCAGCCCCAGCATTTT.

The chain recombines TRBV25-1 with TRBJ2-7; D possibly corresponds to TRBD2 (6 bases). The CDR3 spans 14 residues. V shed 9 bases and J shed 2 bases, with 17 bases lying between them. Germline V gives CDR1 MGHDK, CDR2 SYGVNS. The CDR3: CASKGLSSTYEQYF. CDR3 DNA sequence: TGTGCCAGTAAAGGACTAAGCTCAACCTACGAGCAGTACTTC.

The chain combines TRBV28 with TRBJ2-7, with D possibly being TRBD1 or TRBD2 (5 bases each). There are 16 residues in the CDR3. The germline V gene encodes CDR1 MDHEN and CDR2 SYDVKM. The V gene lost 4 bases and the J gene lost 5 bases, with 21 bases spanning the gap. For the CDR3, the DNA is TGTGCCAGCAGTTATAGAGGGTGGGGCAGCTTGGACGAGCAGTACTTC. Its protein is CASSYRGWGSLDEQYF.

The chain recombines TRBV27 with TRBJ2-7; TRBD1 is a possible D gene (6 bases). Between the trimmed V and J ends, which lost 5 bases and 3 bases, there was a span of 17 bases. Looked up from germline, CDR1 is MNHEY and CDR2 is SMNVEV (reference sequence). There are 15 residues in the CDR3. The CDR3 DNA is TGTGCCAGCAGTCCGACGACAGGCTGGGGCTACGAGCAGTACTTC. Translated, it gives CASSPTTGWGYEQYF.

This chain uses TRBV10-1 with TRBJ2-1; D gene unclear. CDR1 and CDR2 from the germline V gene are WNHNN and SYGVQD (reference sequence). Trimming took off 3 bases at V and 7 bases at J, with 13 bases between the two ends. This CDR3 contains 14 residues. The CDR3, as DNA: TGCGCCAGCAGTGACAAGGAGCTTCGTAATGAGCAGTTCTTC. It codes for CASSDKELRNEQFF.

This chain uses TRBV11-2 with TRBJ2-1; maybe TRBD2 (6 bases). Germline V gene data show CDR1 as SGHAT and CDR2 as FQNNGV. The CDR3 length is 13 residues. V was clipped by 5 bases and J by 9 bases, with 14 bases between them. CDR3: CASSGGLESEQFF. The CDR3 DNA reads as TGTGCCAGCAGCGGGGGGTTGGAGAGTGAGCAGTTCTTC.

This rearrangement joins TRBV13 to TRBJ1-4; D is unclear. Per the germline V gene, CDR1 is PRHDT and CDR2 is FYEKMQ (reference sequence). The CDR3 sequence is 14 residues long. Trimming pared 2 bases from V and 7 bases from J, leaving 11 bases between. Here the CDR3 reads CASSLRGKGEKLFF. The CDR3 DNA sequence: TGTGCCAGCAGCTTAAGAGGCAAGGGTGAAAAACTGTTTTTT.

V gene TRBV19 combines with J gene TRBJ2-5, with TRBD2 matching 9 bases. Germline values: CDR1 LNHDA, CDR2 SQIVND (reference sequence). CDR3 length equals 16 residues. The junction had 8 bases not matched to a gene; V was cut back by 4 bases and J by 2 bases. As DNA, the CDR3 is TGTGCCAGTAGTAGATGGACTAGCGCTTCTCAAGAGACCCAGTACTTC. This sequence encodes CASSRWTSASQETQYF.

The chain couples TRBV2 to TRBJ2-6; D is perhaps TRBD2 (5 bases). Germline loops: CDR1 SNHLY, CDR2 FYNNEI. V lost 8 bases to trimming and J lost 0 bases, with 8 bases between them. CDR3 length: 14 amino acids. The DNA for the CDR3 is TGTGCCAGCCCCGGGGACTCTGGGGCCAACGTCCTGACTTTC. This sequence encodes CASPGDSGANVLTF.

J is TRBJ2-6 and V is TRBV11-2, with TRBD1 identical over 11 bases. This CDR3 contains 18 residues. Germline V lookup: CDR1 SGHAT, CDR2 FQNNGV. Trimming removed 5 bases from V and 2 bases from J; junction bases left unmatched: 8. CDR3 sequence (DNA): TGTGCCAGCAGCCGACACGGACAGGGGGCGACTGGGGCCAACGTCCTGACTTTC. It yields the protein CASSRHGQGATGANVLTF.

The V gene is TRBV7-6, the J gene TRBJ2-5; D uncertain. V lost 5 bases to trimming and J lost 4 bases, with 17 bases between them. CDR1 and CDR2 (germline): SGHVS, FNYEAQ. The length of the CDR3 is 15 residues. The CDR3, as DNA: TGTGCCAGCAGCCCCCAAGGCGCCCTGCGAGAGACCCAGTACTTC. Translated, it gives CASSPQGALRETQYF.

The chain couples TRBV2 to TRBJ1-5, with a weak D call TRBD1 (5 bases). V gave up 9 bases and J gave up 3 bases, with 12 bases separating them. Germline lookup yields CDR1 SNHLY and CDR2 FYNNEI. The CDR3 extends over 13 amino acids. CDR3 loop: CASRQSFNQPQHF. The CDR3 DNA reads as TGTGCCAGTCGACAGTCTTTCAATCAGCCCCAGCATTTT.

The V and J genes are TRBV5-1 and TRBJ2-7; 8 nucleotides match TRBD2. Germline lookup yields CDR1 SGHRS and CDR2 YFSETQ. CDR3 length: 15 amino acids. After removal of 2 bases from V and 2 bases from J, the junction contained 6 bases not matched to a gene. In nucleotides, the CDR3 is TGCGCCAGCAGCTTTGTTAGCGGGACCCCCTACGAGCAGTACTTC. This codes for CASSFVSGTPYEQYF.

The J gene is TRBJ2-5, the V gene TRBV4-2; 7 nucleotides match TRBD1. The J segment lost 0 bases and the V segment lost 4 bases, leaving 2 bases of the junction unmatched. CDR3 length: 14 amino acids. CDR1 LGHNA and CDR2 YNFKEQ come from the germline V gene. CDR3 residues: CASSLGTDQETQYF. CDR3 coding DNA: TGTGCCAGCAGCCTCGGGACAGACCAAGAGACCCAGTACTTC.

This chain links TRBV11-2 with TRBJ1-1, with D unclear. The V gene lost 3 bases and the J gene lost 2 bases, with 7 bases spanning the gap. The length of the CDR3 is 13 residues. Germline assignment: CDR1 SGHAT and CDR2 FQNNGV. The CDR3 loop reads CASSFDRNTEAFF. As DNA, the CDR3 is TGTGCCAGCAGCTTCGACCGCAACACTGAAGCTTTCTTT.

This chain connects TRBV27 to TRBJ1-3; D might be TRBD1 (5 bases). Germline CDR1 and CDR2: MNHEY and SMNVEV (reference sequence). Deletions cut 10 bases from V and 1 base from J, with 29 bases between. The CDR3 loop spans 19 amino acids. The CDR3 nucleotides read TGTGCCAAGATCGCCCCCTTCTCGAAATCGGCAGGGTCTGGAAACACCATATATTTT. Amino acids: CAKIAPFSKSAGSGNTIYF.

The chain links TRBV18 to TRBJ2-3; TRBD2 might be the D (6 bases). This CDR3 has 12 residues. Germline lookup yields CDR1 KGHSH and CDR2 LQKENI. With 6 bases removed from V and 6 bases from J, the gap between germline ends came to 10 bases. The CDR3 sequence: CASSNGGDTQYF. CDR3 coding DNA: TGTGCCAGCTCCAACGGAGGGGATACGCAGTATTTT.